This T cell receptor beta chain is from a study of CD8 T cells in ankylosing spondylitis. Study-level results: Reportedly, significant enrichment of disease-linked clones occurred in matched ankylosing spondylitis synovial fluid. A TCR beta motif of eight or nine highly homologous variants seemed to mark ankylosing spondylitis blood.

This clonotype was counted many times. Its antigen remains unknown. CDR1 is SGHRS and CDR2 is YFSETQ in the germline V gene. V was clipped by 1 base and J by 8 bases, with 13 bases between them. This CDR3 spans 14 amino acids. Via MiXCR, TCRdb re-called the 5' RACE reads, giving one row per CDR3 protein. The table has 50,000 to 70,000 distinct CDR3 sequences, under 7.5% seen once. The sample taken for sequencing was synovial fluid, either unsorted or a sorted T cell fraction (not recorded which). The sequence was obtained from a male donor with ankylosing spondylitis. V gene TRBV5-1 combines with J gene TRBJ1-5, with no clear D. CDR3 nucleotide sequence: TGCGCCAGCAGCTTGAACCCGGCGGGGAAGCCCCAGCATTTT. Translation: CASSLNPAGKPQHF.